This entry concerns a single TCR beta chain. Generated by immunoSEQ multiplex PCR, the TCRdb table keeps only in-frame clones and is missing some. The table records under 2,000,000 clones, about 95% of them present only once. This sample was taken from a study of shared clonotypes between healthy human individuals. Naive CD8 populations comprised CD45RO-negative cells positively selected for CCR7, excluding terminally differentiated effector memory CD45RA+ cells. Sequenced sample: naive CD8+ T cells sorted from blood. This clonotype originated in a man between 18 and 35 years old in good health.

The CDR3 DNA follows: TGTGCCAGCAGCTCTTTGTCCTACAATGAGCAGTTCTTC. Translating it yields CASSSLSYNEQFF. This rearrangement joins TRBV11-3 to TRBJ2-1; D gene unclear. This CDR3 contains 13 residues. Germline V gene sequence: CDR1 SGHNT, CDR2 YENEEA. V was shortened by 4 bases and J by 1 base, with 5 bases between the two germline ends.